This T cell receptor beta chain was captured in a study of T cell repertoires in aging, cancer and after chemotherapy (dated by TCRdb to the late 2010s). Regarding the study in general: The donors fell into six age groups ranging from 30 or younger to 70 or older, and each group had at least three individuals. To examine immunoaging and T cell reconstitution after chemotherapy, the study profiled TCR beta repertoires in peripheral blood from healthy donors and cancer patients. TCR repertoires from healthy donor controls were recorded over periods of several months to years and showed clear clonal overlap between repeated samplings. The cohort comprised 200 to 250 cancer patients, over 90 with hematological and some 120 with solid cancers, plus 95 healthy donors as a reference group. The full dataset contained about 10 million TCR reads. Study-wide conclusions, independent of this receptor: Untreated patients with hematological or solid cancers showed significantly lower blood TCR diversity and higher clonality than age-matched healthy donors. According to the authors, the repertoire data do not permit conclusions about immunological memory after chemotherapy. An increase in median generation probability over the chemotherapy interval was observed in both cancer cohorts, suggesting that the repertoire was reconstituted through rebound thymic output. Declining TCR diversity with age in healthy donors was mainly explained by loss of richness; in cancer patients, loss of evenness also contributed.

CDR1 and CDR2, per the germline V gene, are MDHEN and SYDVKM. The CDR3, from cysteine to phenylalanine, totals 16 residues. Only the CDR3 DNA stays, 48 bases, in frame from base 1. V is pruned by 5 bases and J by 5 bases, leaving 8 bases of the junction without a gene match. Multiplex touch-down PCR with a mixed TRB-A/B primer pool was used to amplify rearranged TRB sequences covering the V, D and J segments. Illumina adapters and sample indices were attached to the amplicons through two consecutive PCR reactions run with Phusion HS II polymerase. After gel purification with the NucleoSpin Gel and PCR Clean-up kit, the amplicons were checked using Qubit and an Agilent 2100 Bioanalyzer. The libraries were sequenced on an Illumina MiSeq with 600-cycle, single-indexed, paired-end runs. As for the original processing: MiXCR versions 2.12 and 3.0.5 were used to process TRB sequences. Each unique CDR3 nucleotide sequence was treated as one clone, and only productive sequences with two or more reads were kept. The repertoire metrics were Shannon diversity, evenness, clonality (calculated as one minus evenness), and diversity profiles parameterized by alpha from 0 to 5. Generation probabilities of clones in paired pre- and post-chemotherapy samples were computed with the IGoR algorithm. TCRdb took the public reads, trimmed them with fastp at Q25, ran MiXCR for clone calling and kept in-frame beta chains. All rows with the same CDR3 protein become a single entry with the most common DNA and genes. None of the V and J calls come from the authors' own analysis; TCRdb made them. The sample profile shows around 10,000 distinct CDR3 sequences; around 24% of them were found once. The top ten constitute roughly 2.6% of the sample.

This clonotype was observed a few times. This receptor's antigen is unknown. It has no much larger one-base neighbor in the sample; base qualities were not kept. TCR beta rearrangements were amplified from genomic DNA isolated from peripheral blood, not from sorted cells or RNA. The sequence was collected from a human donor in good health. Here the chain combines TRBV28 and TRBJ2-2; 10 central bases correspond to TRBD2. Sequencing was done on a sample of blood. The DNA is TGTGCCAGCAGTCAATGGCGGACTAGCGGAACCGGGGAGCTGTTTTTT. Its translation is CASSQWRTSGTGELFF. Full variable domain (CDR3 extended with the reference TRBV28 and TRBJ2-2 proteins): DVKVTQSSRYLVKRTGEKVFLECVQDMDHENMFWYRQDPGLGLRLIYFSYDVKMKEKGDIPEGYSVSREKKERFSLILESASTNQTSMYLCASSQWRTSGTGELFFGEGSRLTVL.